This entry concerns a single T cell receptor (beta chain). The germline V gene has CDR1 GTSNPN and CDR2 SVGIG (reference sequence). This CDR3 has 17 residues. Trimming shortened V by 3 bases and J by 0 bases, and 15 bases separated the two germline ends. Enrolled patients, whose metastatic non-small-cell lung cancer was chemo-refractory, received focal radiation plus CTLA-4 blockade with ipilimumab. This record belongs to a study of radiotherapy plus CTLA-4 blockade in lung cancer. The repertoire was sequenced with immunoSEQ multiplex PCR; TCRdb's copy has only in-frame clones and lacks some. The sample consists of fewer than 90,000 clones, around 83% of them appearing once.

Sample: peripheral blood, taken from a patient treated with radiotherapy plus ipilimumab. The TCR comes from a human donor with non-small cell lung cancer who had stable disease on radiotherapy plus ipilimumab. The chain is built from TRBV30 and TRBJ1-6; weak D call: TRBD1 (5 bases). CDR3 sequence (DNA): TGTGCCTGGAGGGCCGGGACGGCGAGCTCCTATAATTCACCCCTCCACTTT. This codes for CAWRAGTASSYNSPLHF.